This TCR beta chain emerged from a study of T cells after posttransplantation cyclophosphamide. This clone was seen only a few times. A marrow graft followed busulfan-fludarabine conditioning, with cyclophosphamide on days +3 and +4. Produced via immunoSEQ multiplex PCR; TCRdb's table is partial and in-frame only. Of 4,000 to 6,000 clones listed, under 90% are singletons. The source is a male patient between 50 and 60 years old who received an allogeneic stem cell transplant from a related donor and was CMV-positive. Part of the T cell pool may stem from the graft donor. The specimen was PBMCs, collected after allogeneic stem cell transplant with posttransplant cyclophosphamide.

The DNA of the CDR3 is TGTGCCGGTGGTGGGACGGGGGGACGCGGAGATACGCAGTATTTT. Amino acid sequence: CAGGGTGGRGDTQYF. V is TRBV7-6 and J is TRBJ2-3, with 7 bases aligning to TRBD2. The CDR3 spans 15 residues. V was clipped by 11 bases and J by 5 bases; unmatched bases: 16. The germline CDR1 and CDR2 sequences are SGHVS and FNYEAQ.